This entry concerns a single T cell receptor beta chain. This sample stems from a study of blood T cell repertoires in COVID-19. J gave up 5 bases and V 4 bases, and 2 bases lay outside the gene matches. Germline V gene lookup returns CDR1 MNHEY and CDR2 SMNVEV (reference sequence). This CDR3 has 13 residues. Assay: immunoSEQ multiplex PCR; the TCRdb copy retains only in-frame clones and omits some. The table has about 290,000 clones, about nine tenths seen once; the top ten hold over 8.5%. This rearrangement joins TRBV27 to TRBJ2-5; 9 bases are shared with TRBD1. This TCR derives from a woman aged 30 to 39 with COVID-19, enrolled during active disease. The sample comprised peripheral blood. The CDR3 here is CASSYRGLETQYF. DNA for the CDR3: TGTGCCAGCAGTTACAGGGGGCTGGAGACCCAGTACTTC.